This T cell receptor (beta chain) was profiled in a study of blood T cells in healthy people across ages. General study findings and limits: Possibly confounding the expanded clonotype changes was the fact that donor CMV status was unknown.

Next came a second PCR, run for about 7 to 12 cycles, which used a sample-barcoded 5' primer along with a J-beta primer mix. TCRdb re-derived calls from the 5' RACE reads in MiXCR, one entry per CDR3 protein. The table lists approximately 1,700,000 distinct CDR3 sequences, around 42% of them singletons. Comment on this clonotype: Its antigen remains unidentified.

The CDR3 spans 17 residues. Germline V CDR1 and CDR2: MGHRA, YSYEKL. The J segment lost 7 bases and the V segment lost 0 bases, leaving 9 bases of the junction unmatched. Every sample gave at least 5 micrograms of total RNA when it was extracted. The receptor was isolated from a human donor in good health. J is TRBJ2-1 and V is TRBV4-1; 10 nucleotides match TRBD1. The specimen sequenced was blood. Written as DNA, the CDR3 is TGCGCCAGCAGCCAAGAGGGTAGGACAGGGGGATTGAATGAGCAGTTCTTC. Protein: CASSQEGRTGGLNEQFF.